The next 15 T cell receptor beta chains were all read from a single sample in a study of blood T cell repertoires in COVID-19. Generated by immunoSEQ multiplex PCR, the TCRdb table keeps only in-frame clones and is missing some. The top ten clones hold 16% of a sample with about 120,000 clones, almost 80% of them seen once. Sequenced input: peripheral blood. The receptor source for this set is a woman at least 80 years old with active or convalescent COVID-19.

The rearrangement joins TRBV27 to TRBJ2-7; maybe TRBD2 (5 bases). Trimming pared 0 bases from V and 3 bases from J, leaving 15 bases between. The CDR3 length is 16 residues. Germline V gene data show CDR1 as MNHEY and CDR2 as SMNVEV (reference sequence). This CDR3 reads CASSLSGFGKGYEQYF. CDR3 DNA: TGTGCCAGCAGTTTATCGGGGTTCGGGAAGGGCTACGAGCAGTACTTC.

This rearrangement joins TRBV2 to TRBJ2-1; 9 bases are a match to TRBD1. V shed 6 bases and J 0 bases; nucleotides not matched to a gene: 18. Germline V gene sequence: CDR1 SNHLY, CDR2 FYNNEI. The CDR3 sequence is 20 residues long. For the CDR3, the DNA is TGTGCCAGCAGCGGACCCGGGGGACAGGGTATAACCAGCTCCTACAATGAGCAGTTCTTC. The encoded protein is CASSGPGGQGITSSYNEQFF.

V and J are TRBV18 and TRBJ2-7, with 11 bases fitting TRBD1. After removal of 5 bases from V and 6 bases from J, the junction contained 6 bases not matched to a gene. The germline gives CDR1 KGHSH, CDR2 LQKENI. The CDR3 sequence is 14 residues long. CDR3 amino acids: CASSVGTGGSEQYF. CDR3 coding DNA: TGTGCCAGCTCAGTGGGGACAGGGGGTTCCGAGCAGTACTTC.

The chain links TRBV5-1 to TRBJ2-3; no definite D call. This CDR3 is 13 amino acids long. The V gene lost 5 bases and the J gene lost 2 bases, with 9 bases spanning the gap. The germline gives CDR1 SGHRS, CDR2 YFSETQ. The CDR3 sequence is CASSSAYTDTQYF. For the CDR3, the DNA is TGCGCCAGCAGTTCCGCGTACACAGATACGCAGTATTTT.

The V and J genes are TRBV5-1 and TRBJ1-3; unclear D gene. The germline V and J ends were trimmed by 0 bases and 0 bases, with 7 bases remaining between them. Germline values: CDR1 SGHRS, CDR2 YFSETQ. CDR3 length equals 15 residues. The CDR3 loop reads CASSLVADSGNTIYF. The CDR3 coding sequence is TGCGCCAGCAGCTTGGTGGCAGACTCTGGAAACACCATATATTTT.

The rearrangement joins TRBV10-3 to TRBJ2-5; 10 nucleotides align to TRBD2. CDR1 is ENHRY, CDR2 SYGVKD, per germline. Losses at the gene ends were 7 bases for V and 5 bases for J; bases not matched to a gene: 7. The CDR3 has 14 amino acids. The CDR3 nucleotides read TGTGCCATCACCCCTAGCGGGAGTAGGGAGACCCAGTACTTC. It translates to CAITPSGSRETQYF.

This clone turned up a few times. The junction departs from germline at one end; a sequencing error may be responsible. This chain joins TRBV4-1 and TRBJ2-7, with 9 bases aligning to TRBD2. This CDR3 contains 15 residues. Germline V gene lookup returns CDR1 MGHRA and CDR2 YSYEKL. CDR3 sequence: CASSQLPTASGKILF. In DNA form, the CDR3 reads TGCGCCAGCAGCCAACTCCCGACGGCTAGCGGGAAAATCCTCTTC.

The CDR3 sequence is CASTAGYGYTF. The CDR3 region has the DNA TGTGCCAGCACCGCCGGCTATGGCTACACCTTC. The rearrangement uses TRBV6-5 and TRBJ1-2; D is ambiguous. Trimming removed 7 bases from V and 4 bases from J, with 7 bases in between. Germline CDR1 reads MNHEY; CDR2 reads SVGAGI. This CDR3 comprises 11 residues.

As regards this clone: Other nucleotide sequences in the sample specify the same CDR3. The J gene is TRBJ2-7, the V gene TRBV5-1; TRBD1 aligns across 9 bases. The V gene end was trimmed by 4 bases and the J gene end by 2 bases; junction bases not matched to a gene: 4. The germline CDR1 and CDR2 sequences are SGHRS and YFSETQ. This CDR3 comprises 14 residues. The CDR3 here is CASSLGDRAYEQYF. As DNA, the CDR3 is TGCGCCAGCAGCCTCGGGGACAGGGCCTACGAGCAGTACTTC.

V gene TRBV7-8 combines with J gene TRBJ2-3, with 10 bases matching TRBD2. The CDR3 covers 18 residues. Germline V lookup: CDR1 SGHVS, CDR2 FQNEAQ. Losses at the gene ends were 5 bases for V and 1 base for J; bases not matched to a gene: 12. CDR3 coding DNA: TGTGCCAGCAGCCGCCGGAGCGGGAGGGCAGGAGGCACAGATACGCAGTATTTT. This codes for CASSRRSGRAGGTDTQYF.

The J gene is TRBJ1-5, the V gene TRBV10-3; 8 bases match TRBD1. The CDR3 sequence is 14 residues long. Losses at the gene ends were 8 bases for V and 1 base for J; bases not matched to a gene: 4. Germline V gene lookup returns CDR1 ENHRY and CDR2 SYGVKD. The CDR3 loop is CAIGGQGSNQPQHF. The DNA for the CDR3 is TGTGCCATCGGAGGACAGGGAAGCAATCAGCCCCAGCATTTT.

This clone is a singleton in its sample. This sequence joins TRBV7-3 and TRBJ1-4, with a tentative D call TRBD1 (5 bases). Germline V gene sequence: CDR1 SGHTA, CDR2 FQGTGA. This CDR3 comprises 19 residues. Trimming removed 6 bases at V and 0 bases at J, with 23 bases between. The CDR3: CASRHERGRETPTNEKLFF. The CDR3 nucleotides read TGTGCCAGCAGGCATGAAAGAGGCAGGGAAACACCAACTAATGAAAAACTGTTTTTT.

The V gene is TRBV4-1, the J gene TRBJ2-3; possibly TRBD2 for D (6 bases). The length of the CDR3 is 15 residues. CDR1 and CDR2 (germline): MGHRA, YSYEKL. V gave up 1 base and J gave up 0 bases, with 8 bases separating them. The CDR3 DNA is TGCGCCAGCAGCCAAGTCGGGACTAGCACAGATACGCAGTATTTT. It translates to CASSQVGTSTDTQYF.

The chain employs TRBV7-9 and TRBJ1-3; D is unclear. This CDR3 spans 15 amino acids. V lost 5 bases and J lost 0, with 11 bases in between. The V gene's germline CDR1 is SEHNR and CDR2 FQNEAQ (reference sequence). CDR3 bases: TGTGCCAGCAGCCCCATTTCGGGCTCTGGAAACACCATATATTTT. Its translation: CASSPISGSGNTIYF.

V gene TRBV9 combines with J gene TRBJ1-2; 11 nucleotides agree with TRBD1. Trimming removed 0 bases from V and 4 bases from J; junction bases left unmatched: 8. This CDR3 contains 17 residues. The germline V gene encodes CDR1 SGDLS and CDR2 YYNGEE. The CDR3 nucleotides read TGTGCCAGCAGCGTAGGAGGGACAGGGGGTGTCCTCTATGGCTACACCTTC. Translation: CASSVGGTGGVLYGYTF.